Listed below are T cell receptor beta chains from one sample, sequenced in a study of T cell responses to AZD1222 COVID-19 vaccine. Measured with immunoSEQ multiplex PCR; TCRdb has only the in-frame clones, and not every one. The data show 100,000 to 150,000 clones, less than 90% seen once. This sample comprised peripheral blood, obtained on day 0 of AZD1222 vaccination. These receptors came from an adult in good health. Each CDR3 is given with its conserved first and last residue. Fields, in order: V gene, clone size, J gene, CDR3 length, D gene, CDR3 DNA, CDR3 protein. A D gene is named only where the DNA matches it firmly. The listing skips clone size in some rows; elsewhere it reads once, few, many or a size class.

v_gene: TRBV6-4
abundance: NA
j_gene: TRBJ1-1
len: 14
d_gene: NA
CDR3nt: TGTGCCAGCAGTGACTCAGATCGGGGCACTGAAGCTTTCTTT
CDR3aa: CASSDSDRGTEAFF

v_gene: TRBV4-1
abundance: few
j_gene: TRBJ1-2
len: 14
d_gene: TRBD1
CDR3nt: TGCGCCAGCAGCCAAGGTAGGGACAGTCGAGGCTACACCTTC
CDR3aa: CASSQGRDSRGYTF

v_gene: TRBV7-3
abundance: NA
j_gene: TRBJ1-1
len: 14
d_gene: TRBD1
CDR3nt: TGTGCCAGCAGCCTACAGGGGATGGGCACTGAAGCTTTCTTT
CDR3aa: CASSLQGMGTEAFF

v_gene: TRBV27
abundance: medium-sized
j_gene: TRBJ1-5
len: 14
d_gene: NA
CDR3nt: TGTGCCAGCAGGCCGGGACTCATCAATCAGCCCCAGCATTTT
CDR3aa: CASRPGLINQPQHF

v_gene: TRBV9
abundance: NA
j_gene: TRBJ2-5
len: 15
d_gene: NA
CDR3nt: TGTGCCAGCAGCGTAGGGTCGGGCCTATACGAGACCCAGTACTTC
CDR3aa: CASSVGSGLYETQYF

v_gene: TRBV19
abundance: NA
j_gene: TRBJ1-1
len: 16
d_gene: NA
CDR3nt: TGTGCCAGTAGTATGAATAGGCGGATCATGAACACTGAAGCTTTCTTT
CDR3aa: CASSMNRRIMNTEAFF

v_gene: TRBV28
abundance: NA
j_gene: TRBJ1-6
len: 13
d_gene: NA
CDR3nt: TGTGCCAGCAGTCCCCCCAGGGAATCACCCCTCCACTTT
CDR3aa: CASSPPRESPLHF

v_gene: TRBV6-5
abundance: once
j_gene: TRBJ2-6
len: 15
d_gene: NA
CDR3nt: TGTGCCAGCAGCCTCACCCAATCTGGGGCCAACGTCCTGACTTTC
CDR3aa: CASSLTQSGANVLTF

v_gene: TRBV14
abundance: once
j_gene: TRBJ1-1
len: 15
d_gene: NA
CDR3nt: TGTGCCAGCAGCGGACGATATGGGGCGCGTACTGAAGCTTTCTTT
CDR3aa: CASSGRYGARTEAFF

v_gene: TRBV4-1
abundance: NA
j_gene: TRBJ1-6
len: 16
d_gene: NA
CDR3nt: TGCGCCAGCAGCCAAGTCGGGACCGGGGGAATTTCACCCCTCCACTTT
CDR3aa: CASSQVGTGGISPLHF

v_gene: TRBV19
abundance: NA
j_gene: TRBJ2-1
len: 14
d_gene: NA
CDR3nt: TGTGCCAGTAGCCAGCTAACAGGGTCCAATGAGCAGTTCTTC
CDR3aa: CASSQLTGSNEQFF

v_gene: TRBV4-2
abundance: NA
j_gene: TRBJ2-7
len: 15
d_gene: TRBD2
CDR3nt: TGTGCCAGCAGCCAGCAGACTAGCGGGAGCTACGAGCAGTACTTC
CDR3aa: CASSQQTSGSYEQYF

v_gene: TRBV4-2
abundance: NA
j_gene: TRBJ2-7
len: 15
d_gene: TRBD1
CDR3nt: TGTGCCAGCAGCCAAGCCGGACAGGGGGCATACGAGCAGTACTTC
CDR3aa: CASSQAGQGAYEQYF

v_gene: TRBV6-2/TRBV6-3
abundance: NA
j_gene: TRBJ2-7
len: 15
d_gene: NA
CDR3nt: TGTGCCAGCAGTTGGTCCGGCACCGTCTCCTACGAGCAGTACTTC
CDR3aa: CASSWSGTVSYEQYF

v_gene: TRBV13
abundance: once
j_gene: TRBJ1-2
len: 16
d_gene: NA
CDR3nt: TGTGCCAGCAGCTTAGTGGGGCGGGGGGCGCGGTATGGCTACACCTTC
CDR3aa: CASSLVGRGARYGYTF

v_gene: TRBV11-3
abundance: NA
j_gene: TRBJ1-4
len: 15
d_gene: NA
CDR3nt: TGTGCCAGCAGCATCACGGGCGCAACTAATGAAAAACTGTTTTTT
CDR3aa: CASSITGATNEKLFF

v_gene: TRBV29-1
abundance: NA
j_gene: TRBJ2-7
len: 11
d_gene: NA
CDR3nt: TGCAGCGTCGCCAGGGGCCACGAGCAGTACTTC
CDR3aa: CSVARGHEQYF

v_gene: TRBV27
abundance: NA
j_gene: TRBJ2-5
len: 20
d_gene: TRBD2
CDR3nt: TGTGCCAGCAGTTTATCCGGGACTAGCGGGGGCTACCTAGGGGGTGAGACCCAGTACTTC
CDR3aa: CASSLSGTSGGYLGGETQYF

v_gene: TRBV5-8
abundance: NA
j_gene: TRBJ2-2
len: 16
d_gene: TRBD1
CDR3nt: TGTGCCAGCAGCTCCAGGGGGCGATCGAACACCGGGGAGCTGTTTTTT
CDR3aa: CASSSRGRSNTGELFF

v_gene: TRBV21-1
abundance: NA
j_gene: TRBJ2-7
len: 18
d_gene: NA
CDR3nt: TGTGCCAGCAGCTCCTGCATGGCAGGGGAACGGACCTACTACGAGCAGTACTTC
CDR3aa: CASSSCMAGERTYYEQYF

v_gene: TRBV5-1
abundance: NA
j_gene: TRBJ2-1
len: 16
d_gene: TRBD2
CDR3nt: TGCGCCAGCAGCTTGGGGCTAGCGGGGCCCTCGGATGAGCAGTTCTTC
CDR3aa: CASSLGLAGPSDEQFF

v_gene: TRBV3-1/TRBV3-2
abundance: NA
j_gene: TRBJ1-1
len: 14
d_gene: NA
CDR3nt: TGTGCCAGCAGCGTCGCCGTAGGGAACACTGAAGCTTTCTTT
CDR3aa: CASSVAVGNTEAFF

v_gene: TRBV5-6
abundance: NA
j_gene: TRBJ1-2
len: 15
d_gene: NA
CDR3nt: TGTGCCAGCAGCTTGGTAGGGATCGGGAACTATGGCTACACCTTC
CDR3aa: CASSLVGIGNYGYTF

v_gene: TRBV5-4
abundance: once
j_gene: TRBJ2-1
len: 17
d_gene: NA
CDR3nt: TGTGCCAGCAGCTTGGCCTTTGAGTCTAGGAGTCTCAATGAGCAGTTCTTC
CDR3aa: CASSLAFESRSLNEQFF

v_gene: TRBV7-9
abundance: NA
j_gene: TRBJ2-1
len: 11
d_gene: NA
CDR3nt: TGTGCCAGCAGCTTAGCTAATGAGCAGTTCTTC
CDR3aa: CASSLANEQFF

v_gene: TRBV5-1
abundance: NA
j_gene: TRBJ2-5
len: 13
d_gene: TRBD1
CDR3nt: TGCGCCAGCAGCGTGACAGGGTCGGAGACCCAGTACTTC
CDR3aa: CASSVTGSETQYF

v_gene: TRBV11-2
abundance: once
j_gene: TRBJ2-7
len: 14
d_gene: NA
CDR3nt: TGTGCCAGCAGCTTTGGCGGGGTGGCCTACGAGCAGTACTTC
CDR3aa: CASSFGGVAYEQYF

v_gene: TRBV4-3
abundance: NA
j_gene: TRBJ2-7
len: 14
d_gene: NA
CDR3nt: TGCGCCAGCAGCCCAGGACTGGATTCCTACGAGCAGTACTTC
CDR3aa: CASSPGLDSYEQYF

v_gene: TRBV5-1
abundance: NA
j_gene: TRBJ1-6
len: 15
d_gene: TRBD1
CDR3nt: TGCGCCAGCAGCTCTTGGACAGGACCCAATTCACCCCTCCACTTT
CDR3aa: CASSSWTGPNSPLHF

v_gene: TRBV6-5
abundance: NA
j_gene: TRBJ1-4
len: 13
d_gene: NA
CDR3nt: TGTGCCAGCAAGTCCACCGGGCATGAAAAACTGTTTTTT
CDR3aa: CASKSTGHEKLFF

v_gene: TRBV6-1
abundance: few
j_gene: TRBJ1-2
len: 14
d_gene: NA
CDR3nt: TGTGCCAGCAGTGAGACCCTCATGGGGTATGGCTACACCTTC
CDR3aa: CASSETLMGYGYTF

v_gene: TRBV4-1
abundance: NA
j_gene: TRBJ2-7
len: 14
d_gene: NA
CDR3nt: TGCGCCAGCAGCAAAAGAGACAACTCCTACGAGCAGTACTTC
CDR3aa: CASSKRDNSYEQYF

v_gene: TRBV12-5
abundance: NA
j_gene: TRBJ1-5
len: 16
d_gene: NA
CDR3nt: TGTGCTAGTGGTTTGGGCCACTTATATAGCAATCAGCCCCAGCATTTT
CDR3aa: CASGLGHLYSNQPQHF

v_gene: TRBV10-3
abundance: NA
j_gene: TRBJ2-5
len: 8
d_gene: NA
CDR3nt: TGTGCCATCAGTTGCGACTACTTC
CDR3aa: CAISCDYF

v_gene: TRBV2
abundance: NA
j_gene: TRBJ2-5
len: 14
d_gene: TRBD2
CDR3nt: TGTGCCAGCAGCCGACTAGCGGTACGGGAGACCCAGTACTTC
CDR3aa: CASSRLAVRETQYF